The 18 T cell receptor beta chains given below trace back to one sample, sequenced in a study of T cells in tuberculosis. Some clones are missing from TCRdb's copy, which holds only in-frame ones; the method was immunoSEQ multiplex PCR. The data hold tens of thousands of clones, with almost 95% observed a single time. Sequencing used PBMCs. The receptors shown here come from a donor aged 10-30 years with latent tuberculosis or without tuberculosis infection. Some clones in this sample may be carry-over from other donors' samples.

The V call is TRBV5-5, the J call TRBJ1-3; D unresolved. From germline, CDR1 is SGHKS and CDR2 YYEKEE (reference sequence). CDR3 length: 18 residues. With 0 bases removed from V and 3 bases from J, the gap between germline ends came to 19 bases. Here the CDR3 reads CASSLDGLRSYYGNTIYF. CDR3 DNA sequence: TGTGCCAGCAGCTTGGACGGACTTAGGTCATATTATGGAAACACCATATATTTT.

The V gene is TRBV5-1, the J gene TRBJ2-1, with 7 bases matching TRBD2. Germline assignment: CDR1 SGHRS and CDR2 YFSETQ. The CDR3 length is 16 residues. Germline trimming cut 4 bases from V and 4 bases from J; bases unmatched to any gene: 11. The CDR3 coding sequence is TGCGCCAGCAGCCAGAGGTCGGGGGGTAGATACAATGAGCAGTTCTTC. It specifies CASSQRSGGRYNEQFF.

The rearrangement uses TRBV7-6 and TRBJ2-3; D gene uncertain. The CDR3 runs to 11 residues. From germline, CDR1 is SGHVS and CDR2 FNYEAQ. Trimming removed 5 bases from V and 6 bases from J, with 6 bases in between. The CDR3 here is CASSVGDTQYF. Written as DNA, the CDR3 is TGTGCCAGCAGCGTCGGGGATACGCAGTATTTT.

This chain connects TRBV11-2 to TRBJ1-1; the D gene is possibly TRBD1 (6 bases). Deletions cut 3 bases from V and 1 base from J, with 9 bases between. Germline values: CDR1 SGHAT, CDR2 FQNNGV. This CDR3 has 14 residues. The CDR3 nucleotides are TGTGCCAGCAGCTTGAGGGGACAGAACACTGAAGCTTTCTTT. Translation: CASSLRGQNTEAFF.

V and J are TRBV4-3 and TRBJ2-1; 13 bases match TRBD2. In germline, CDR1 is LGHNA, CDR2 YSLEER. This CDR3 region has 19 residues. V lost 0 bases, J lost 10 bases, and 15 bases stayed unmatched. CDR3 bases: TGCGCCAGCAGCCAAGATCCCGATCCACTAGCGGGGGGGCAGGGGGAGCAGTTCTTC. It encodes CASSQDPDPLAGGQGEQFF.

This chain links TRBV9 with TRBJ2-1, with TRBD2 identical over 8 bases. Germline loops: CDR1 SGDLS, CDR2 YYNGEE. J gave up 12 bases and V 5 bases, and 16 bases lay outside the gene matches. This CDR3 is built from 15 residues. The CDR3 sequence is CASSESGGPKSGQFF. The DNA for the CDR3 is TGTGCCAGCAGTGAAAGCGGGGGACCTAAATCTGGGCAGTTCTTC.

V gene TRBV9 combines with J gene TRBJ1-2; 9 nucleotides align to TRBD1. CDR3 length equals 18 residues. V lost 4 bases to trimming and J lost 6 bases; unmatched junction nucleotides: 19. The germline V gene has CDR1 SGDLS and CDR2 YYNGEE. CDR3 DNA: TGTGCCAGCAGCCACGGAGGGGGGGGACAGGGAGGATCCCATGGCTACACCTTC. Its translation is CASSHGGGGQGGSHGYTF.

V usage is TRBV5-4 and J usage is TRBJ2-1; TRBD2 agrees at 9 bases. Germline V gene sequence: CDR1 SGHNT, CDR2 YYREEE (reference sequence). Trimming removed 7 bases from V and 8 bases from J; junction bases left unmatched: 25. This CDR3 is built from 19 residues. The CDR3 sequence is CASQDLPLHLAGIRHEQFF. The CDR3 DNA reads as TGTGCCAGCCAGGACCTCCCCCTTCACCTAGCGGGGATTAGGCATGAGCAGTTCTTC.

This chain connects TRBV18 to TRBJ1-5; D ambiguous. The germline V gene has CDR1 KGHSH and CDR2 LQKENI. The germline V and J ends were trimmed by 3 bases and 8 bases, with 8 bases remaining between them. The CDR3 sequence is 12 residues long. The CDR3 nucleotides are TGTGCCAGCTCACCCAACGGGGAGCCCCAGCATTTT. Protein product: CASSPNGEPQHF.

J is TRBJ1-2 and V is TRBV6-5, with 9 bases that match TRBD1. The CDR3 length is 15 residues. Germline V gene sequence: CDR1 MNHEY, CDR2 SVGAGI. With 7 bases clipped from V and 6 bases from J, the junction kept 12 bases outside the gene matches. For the CDR3, the DNA is TGTGCCAGCAAGATTGGGGGACAGGGTTCTGATGGCTACACCTTC. Protein product: CASKIGGQGSDGYTF.

This rearrangement joins TRBV28 to TRBJ2-7; D might be TRBD1 (6 bases). Germline lookup yields CDR1 MDHEN and CDR2 SYDVKM. CDR3 length: 14 amino acids. Trimming left V 7 bases short and J 4 bases short, with 17 bases between. The CDR3 reads CASNNPGHNYEQYF. CDR3 nucleotides: TGTGCCAGCAATAATCCGGGACACAATTACGAGCAGTACTTC.

The chain uses TRBV9 and TRBJ1-3; D is undetermined. Germline CDR1 is SGDLS and CDR2 is YYNGEE. V lost 0 bases and J lost 0, with 4 bases in between. The CDR3 has 14 amino acids. In DNA, the CDR3 is TGTGCCAGCAGCGTAGGAGCCTCTGGAAACACCATATATTTT. It encodes CASSVGASGNTIYF.

The chain carries TRBV27 and TRBJ1-1; D uncertain. The CDR3 has 14 amino acids. The germline V gene has CDR1 MNHEY and CDR2 SMNVEV (reference sequence). Trimming took off 4 bases at V and 3 bases at J, with 12 bases between the two ends. In DNA, the CDR3 is TGTGCCAGCAGTTCGGGGTGGCAGGACACTGAAGCTTTCTTT. Its translation: CASSSGWQDTEAFF.

J is TRBJ2-4 and V is TRBV10-2; unclear D gene. The V and J ends lost 6 bases and 0 bases respectively, with 12 bases between them. This CDR3 contains 15 residues. Germline V gives CDR1 WSHSY, CDR2 SAAADI. DNA of the CDR3: TGCGCCAGCAGCGATCTAGAATTAGCCAAAAACATTCAGTACTTC. Translation gives CASSDLELAKNIQYF.

This chain connects TRBV5-6 to TRBJ2-3; 8 nucleotides line up with TRBD2. This CDR3 is 15 amino acids long. Trimming cost V 4 bases and J 6 bases; bases outside gene matches: 10. The germline V gene encodes CDR1 SGHDT and CDR2 YYEEEE. The CDR3 DNA reads TGTGCCAGCAGCCATACCCGCCTAGCGGGCGATACGCAGTATTTT. Translation: CASSHTRLAGDTQYF. The variable domain in full, with the rest retrieved from reference TRBV5-6 and TRBJ2-3, is DAGVTQSPTHLIKTRGQQVTLRCSPKSGHDTVSWYQQALGQGPQFIFQYYEEEERQRGNFPDRFSGHQFPNYSSELNVNALLLGDSALYLCASSHTRLAGDTQYFGPGTRLTVL.

CDR3 amino acids: CASSDTSTDTQYF. The CDR3 nucleotides are TGTGCCAGCAGTGACACATCCACAGATACGCAGTATTTT. This chain connects TRBV6-4 to TRBJ2-3; D not certain. The V end was cut by 2 bases, the J end by 2 bases, with 5 bases between. Germline V CDR1 and CDR2: MRHNA, SNTAGT. This CDR3 spans 13 amino acids.

The chain links TRBV30 to TRBJ1-3; D is uncertain. V lost 1 base and J lost 4, with 11 bases in between. The CDR3 totals 14 residues. Germline lookup yields CDR1 GTSNPN and CDR2 SVGIG (reference sequence). The CDR3 coding sequence is TGTGCCTGGAGTGGTCCTGCGAGGGGAAACACCATATATTTT. Translating gives CAWSGPARGNTIYF. Using reference TRBV30 and TRBJ1-3 for the parts outside the CDR3, the full variable domain is SQTIHQWPATLVQPVGSPLSLECTVEGTSNPNLYWYRQAAGRGLQLLFYSVGIGQISSEVPQNLSASRPQDRQFILSSKKLLLSDSGFYLCAWSGPARGNTIYFGEGSWLTVV.

V is TRBV6-5 and J is TRBJ2-7; D uncertain. This CDR3 has 11 residues. The V end lost 0 bases, the J end lost 5 bases, and 2 bases lay between the germline ends. Germline CDR1 reads MNHEY; CDR2 reads SVGAGI. The chain's CDR3 is CASSYSNEQYF. As DNA, the CDR3 is TGTGCCAGCAGTTACTCTAACGAGCAGTACTTC.